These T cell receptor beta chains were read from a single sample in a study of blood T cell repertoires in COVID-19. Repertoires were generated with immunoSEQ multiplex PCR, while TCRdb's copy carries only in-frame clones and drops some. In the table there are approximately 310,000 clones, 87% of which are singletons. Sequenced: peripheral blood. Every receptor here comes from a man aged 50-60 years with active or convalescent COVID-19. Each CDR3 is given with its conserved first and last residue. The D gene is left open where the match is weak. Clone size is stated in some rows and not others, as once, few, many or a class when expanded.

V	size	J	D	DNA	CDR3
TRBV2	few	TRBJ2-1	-	TGTGCCAGCAGACGGGCAGGGGGGACGGGTGAGCAGTTCTTC	CASRRAGGTGEQFF
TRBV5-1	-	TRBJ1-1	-	TGCGCCAGCAGCCTGTCGCCTCGGGGAATGGCTGAAGCTTTCTTT	CASSLSPRGMAEAFF
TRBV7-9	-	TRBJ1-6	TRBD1	TGTGCCAGCAGCTTGAGGAGCGGACAGGGGGCTCGATCACCCCTCCACTTT	CASSLRSGQGARSPLHF
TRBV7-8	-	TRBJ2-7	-	TGTGCCAGCAGCTTCAGACTTAATAGCGACCAAAGCTCCTACGAGCAGTACTTC	CASSFRLNSDQSSYEQYF
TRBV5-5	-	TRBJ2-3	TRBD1	TGTGCCAGCAGCTTGGCCAGAGGGACAGACAGCACAGATACGCAGTATTTT	CASSLARGTDSTDTQYF
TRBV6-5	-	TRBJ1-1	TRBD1	TGTGCCAGCAGCATTGGGACAGGGGGCACTGAAGCTTTCTTT	CASSIGTGGTEAFF
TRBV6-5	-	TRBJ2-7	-	TGTGCCAGCAGTTACGGGGGCCATACCTACGAGCAGTACTTC	CASSYGGHTYEQYF
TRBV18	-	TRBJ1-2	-	TGTGCCAGCTCACCGACGCCCCGGGACTACAACTATGGCTACACCTTC	CASSPTPRDYNYGYTF
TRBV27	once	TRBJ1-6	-	TGTGCCAGCAGTTCCAAGACGGGTACCCCGGATCCCCTCCACTTT	CASSSKTGTPDPLHF
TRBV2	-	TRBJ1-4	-	TGTGCCAGCTCCCCCCGAGTTGCAACTAATGAAAAACTGTTTTTT	CASSPRVATNEKLFF
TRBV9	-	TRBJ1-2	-	TGTGCCAGCAGCGGACAACAGGGTTACTATGGCTACACCTTC	CASSGQQGYYGYTF
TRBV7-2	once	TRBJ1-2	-	TGTGCCAGCAGTCATGGGCCCGGCGACTATGGCTACACCTTC	CASSHGPGDYGYTF
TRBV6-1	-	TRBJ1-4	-	TGTGCCAGCAGTGACATGGACAGTGCGGTTGCAACTAATGAAAAACTGTTTTTT	CASSDMDSAVATNEKLFF
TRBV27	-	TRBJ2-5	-	TGTGCCAGCAGATACTTACAAGAGACCCAGTACTTC	CASRYLQETQYF
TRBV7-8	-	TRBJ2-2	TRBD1	TGTGCCAGCAGCTTTTATCAGGGGGTCGCCGGGGAGCTGTTTTTT	CASSFYQGVAGELFF
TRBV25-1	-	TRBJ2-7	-	TGTGCCAGCAGTGAAGCTACAGGGACCTACGAGCAGTACTTC	CASSEATGTYEQYF
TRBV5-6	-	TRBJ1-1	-	TGTGCCAGCAGCTTGGGCAGGGTATTTACTGAAGCTTTCTTT	CASSLGRVFTEAFF
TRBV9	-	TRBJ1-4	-	TGTGCCAGCAGCACTACAGGGTCTGTAGGTGAAAAACTGTTTTTT	CASSTTGSVGEKLFF
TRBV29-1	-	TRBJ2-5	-	TGCAGCGTTGCTATCCAGGGCATTACGTACCAAGAGACCCAGTACTTC	CSVAIQGITYQETQYF
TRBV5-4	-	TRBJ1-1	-	TGTGCCAGCAGAACCGACAGGAACACTGAAGCTTTCTTT	CASRTDRNTEAFF
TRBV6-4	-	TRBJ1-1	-	TGTGCCAGCCGTACAGAGGGTCGGGCCACTGAAGCTTTCTTT	CASRTEGRATEAFF
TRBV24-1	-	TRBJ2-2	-	TGTGCCACCAGTGATCTAGGGGCAGGGGAGACCGGGGAGCTGTTTTTT	CATSDLGAGETGELFF
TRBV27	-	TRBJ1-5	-	TGTGCCAGCAGGTTACTGGGGGCGGCTCAGCCCCAGCATTTT	CASRLLGAAQPQHF
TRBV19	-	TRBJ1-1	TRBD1	TGTGCCAGTGGGACAGGGAGGTTTTACACTGAAGCTTTCTTT	CASGTGRFYTEAFF
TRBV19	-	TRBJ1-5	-	TGTGCCAGTAGTATAATTCGGGAAGGAGGCCAGCCCCAGCATTTT	CASSIIREGGQPQHF
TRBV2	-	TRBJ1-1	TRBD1	TGTGCCAGCAGAGGCGCAGGGGGCACTGAAGCTTTCTTT	CASRGAGGTEAFF
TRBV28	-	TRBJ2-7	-	TGTGCCAGCAGGGGCGTGGAGCAGTACTTC	CASRGVEQYF
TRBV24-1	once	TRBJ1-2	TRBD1	TGTGCCACCAGTGACCCCGGGACAGGGGAAGGCTACACCTTC	CATSDPGTGEGYTF
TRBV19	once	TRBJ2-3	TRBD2	TGTGCCAGTAGTATTAATAGCGGGAGACCAGATACGCAGTATTTT	CASSINSGRPDTQYF
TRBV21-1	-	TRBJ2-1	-	TGTGCCAGCAGACCGACTAGCGGGAGCTCTAGACAGGGTGAGCAGTTCTTC	CASRPTSGSSRQGEQFF
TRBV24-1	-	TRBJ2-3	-	TGTGCCACGCAAGACCCAGGAACAGATACGCAGTATTTT	CATQDPGTDTQYF
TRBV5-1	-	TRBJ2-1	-	TGCGCCAGCAGCTTGGACTTTACAGGGCATGAGCAGTTCTTC	CASSLDFTGHEQFF
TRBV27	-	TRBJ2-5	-	TGTGCCAGCAGTTTTAGGGGACAAGAGACCCAGTACTTC	CASSFRGQETQYF
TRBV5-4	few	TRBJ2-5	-	TGTGCCAGCCTCCCGGGAGAGACCCAGTACTTC	CASLPGETQYF
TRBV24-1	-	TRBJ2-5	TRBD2	TGTGCCACCAGTGATTTGCGGCGGGGGGGCGTCGGAGAGACCCAGTACTTC	CATSDLRRGGVGETQYF
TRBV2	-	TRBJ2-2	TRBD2	TGTGCCAGCAGACAACTAGCGGGGCGGGCCGGGGAGCTGTTTTTT	CASRQLAGRAGELFF
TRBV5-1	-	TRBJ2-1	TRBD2	TGCGCCAGCAGCTTGTATCCCTCAGCGGGAGTAGAGAATGAGCAGTTCTTC	CASSLYPSAGVENEQFF
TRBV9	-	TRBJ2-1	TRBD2	TGTGCCAGCAGCTCAGGACTAGCGCCATACAATGAGCAGTTCTTC	CASSSGLAPYNEQFF
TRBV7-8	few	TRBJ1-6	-	TGTGCCAGCAGCTTGGGCCAGAATTCACCCCTCCACTTT	CASSLGQNSPLHF
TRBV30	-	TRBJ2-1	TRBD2	TGTGCCTGGAGTCTGACCGGGACTAGCGGGATTTACGAGCAGTTCTTC	CAWSLTGTSGIYEQFF
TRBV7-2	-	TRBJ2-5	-	TGTGCCAGCAGCCCTCACCGCCAGGAGACCCAGTACTTC	CASSPHRQETQYF
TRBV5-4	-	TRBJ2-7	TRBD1	TGTGCCAGCAGCTCACAGGGGGGCCCCTACGAGCAGTACTTC	CASSSQGGPYEQYF
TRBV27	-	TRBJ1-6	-	TGTGCCAGCAGTTTTATAACAGGGCTTAATTCACCCCTCCACTTT	CASSFITGLNSPLHF
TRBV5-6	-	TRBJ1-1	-	TGTGCCAGCAGACCCGGACAGAACACTGAAGCTTTCTTT	CASRPGQNTEAFF
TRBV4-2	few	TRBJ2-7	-	TGTGCCAGCAGCCAAGAGTCTACCTCCTACGAGCAGTACTTC	CASSQESTSYEQYF
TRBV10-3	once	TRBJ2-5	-	TGTGCCATCAGTGAGCCATCTCAGACAGGTCAAGAGACCCAGTACTTC	CAISEPSQTGQETQYF
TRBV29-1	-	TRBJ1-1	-	TGCAGCGTTGGAACTACTTTGCAGGGGAACACTGAAGCTTTCTTT	CSVGTTLQGNTEAFF
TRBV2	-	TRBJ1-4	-	TGTGCCAGCAGTTTAACTTCCCGGGACACCATCTTTTTT	CASSLTSRDTIFF
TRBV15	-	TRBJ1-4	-	TGTGCCACCAGCAGGTCAGGGGTAATCGATGAAAAACTGTTTTTT	CATSRSGVIDEKLFF
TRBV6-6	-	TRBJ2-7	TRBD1	TGTGCCAGCAGATCCGGGACAGGGGGCCTATACGAGCAGTACTTC	CASRSGTGGLYEQYF